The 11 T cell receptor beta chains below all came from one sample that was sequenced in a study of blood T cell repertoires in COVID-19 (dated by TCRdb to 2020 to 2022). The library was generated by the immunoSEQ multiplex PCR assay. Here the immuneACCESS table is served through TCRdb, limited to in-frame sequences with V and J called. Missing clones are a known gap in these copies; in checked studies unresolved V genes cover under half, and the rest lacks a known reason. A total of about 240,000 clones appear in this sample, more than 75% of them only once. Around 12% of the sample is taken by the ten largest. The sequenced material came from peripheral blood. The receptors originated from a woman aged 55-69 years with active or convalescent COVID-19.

The CDR3 coding sequence is TGTGCCAGCAGCTTATCGGGCGGGGGGGGGCCCGAGCAGTACTTC. Protein: CASSLSGGGGPEQYF. V usage is TRBV7-2 and J usage is TRBJ2-7, with 9 bases lining up with TRBD2. V dropped 2 bases and J dropped 6; count of bases not matched to a gene: 8. The length of the CDR3 is 15 residues. From germline, CDR1 is SGHTA and CDR2 FQGNSA.

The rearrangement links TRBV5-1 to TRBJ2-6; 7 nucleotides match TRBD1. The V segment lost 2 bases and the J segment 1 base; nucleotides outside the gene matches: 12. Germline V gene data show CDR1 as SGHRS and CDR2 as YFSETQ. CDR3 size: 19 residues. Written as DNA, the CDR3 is TGCGCCAGCAGCTTAGGAACAGGGGTCTCACCTTCTGGGGCCAACGTCCTGACTTTC. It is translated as CASSLGTGVSPSGANVLTF. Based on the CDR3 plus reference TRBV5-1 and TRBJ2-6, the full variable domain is KAGVTQTPRYLIKTRGQQVTLSCSPISGHRSVSWYQQTPGQGLQFLFEYFSETQRNKGNFPGRFSGRQFSNSRSEMNVSTLELGDSALYLCASSLGTGVSPSGANVLTFGAGSRLTVL.

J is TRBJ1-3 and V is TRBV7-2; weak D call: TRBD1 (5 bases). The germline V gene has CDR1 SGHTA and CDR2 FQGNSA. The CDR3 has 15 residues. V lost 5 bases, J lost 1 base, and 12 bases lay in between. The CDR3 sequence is CASSQPGFSGNTIYF. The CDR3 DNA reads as TGTGCCAGCAGCCAACCAGGGTTTTCTGGAAACACCATATATTTT.

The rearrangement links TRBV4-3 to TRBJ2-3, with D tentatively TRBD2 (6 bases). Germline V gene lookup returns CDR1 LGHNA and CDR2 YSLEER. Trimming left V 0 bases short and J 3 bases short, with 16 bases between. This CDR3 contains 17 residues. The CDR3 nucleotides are TGCGCCAGCAGCCAAGAGGGGAGACTAGGGATTACAGATACGCAGTATTTT. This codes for CASSQEGRLGITDTQYF.

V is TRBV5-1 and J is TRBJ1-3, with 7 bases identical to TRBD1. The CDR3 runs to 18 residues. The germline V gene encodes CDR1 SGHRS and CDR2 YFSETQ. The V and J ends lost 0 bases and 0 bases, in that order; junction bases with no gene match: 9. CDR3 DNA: TGCGCCAGCAGCTTGGGGGGACAGATCGGTCCCTCTGGAAACACCATATATTTT. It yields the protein CASSLGGQIGPSGNTIYF.

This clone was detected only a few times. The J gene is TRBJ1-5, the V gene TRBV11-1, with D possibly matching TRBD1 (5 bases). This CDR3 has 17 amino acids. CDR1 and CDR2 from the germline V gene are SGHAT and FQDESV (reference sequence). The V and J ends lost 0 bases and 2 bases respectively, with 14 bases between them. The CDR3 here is CASSLAGGRWGNQPQHF. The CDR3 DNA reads TGTGCCAGCAGCTTAGCGGGGGGGAGGTGGGGCAATCAGCCCCAGCATTTT. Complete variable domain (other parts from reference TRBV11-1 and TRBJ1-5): EAEVAQSPRYKITEKSQAVAFWCDPISGHATLYWYRQILGQGPELLVQFQDESVVDDSQLPKDRFSAERLKGVDSTLKIQPAELGDSAMYLCASSLAGGRWGNQPQHFGDGTRLSIL.

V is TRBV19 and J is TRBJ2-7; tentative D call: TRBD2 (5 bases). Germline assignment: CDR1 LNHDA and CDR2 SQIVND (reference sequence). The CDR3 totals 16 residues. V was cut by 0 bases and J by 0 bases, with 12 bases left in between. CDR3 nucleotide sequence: TGTGCCAGTAGTATAGAGGAGGCCGAAATCTCCTACGAGCAGTACTTC. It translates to CASSIEEAEISYEQYF.

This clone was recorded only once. The CDR3 sequence: CSASQGLDYGYTF. DNA of the CDR3: TGCAGTGCTAGTCAGGGACTTGACTATGGCTACACCTTC. This chain connects TRBV20-1 to TRBJ1-2; tentatively, D is TRBD1 (5 bases). The CDR3 length is 13 residues. V shed 3 bases and J shed 3 bases, with 11 bases lying between them. CDR1 is DFQATT, CDR2 SNEGSKA, per germline (reference sequence).

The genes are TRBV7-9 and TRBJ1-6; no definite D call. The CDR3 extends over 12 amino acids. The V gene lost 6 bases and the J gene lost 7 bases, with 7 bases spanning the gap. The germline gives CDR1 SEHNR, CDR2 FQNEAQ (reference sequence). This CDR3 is CASSFPNSPLHF. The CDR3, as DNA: TGTGCCAGCAGTTTCCCGAATTCACCCCTCCACTTT.

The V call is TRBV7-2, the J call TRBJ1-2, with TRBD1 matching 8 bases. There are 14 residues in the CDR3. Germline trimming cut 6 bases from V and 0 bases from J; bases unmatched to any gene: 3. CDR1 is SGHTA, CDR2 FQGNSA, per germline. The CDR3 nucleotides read TGTGCCAGCAGTATGGACAGGGCTAACTATGGCTACACCTTC. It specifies CASSMDRANYGYTF.

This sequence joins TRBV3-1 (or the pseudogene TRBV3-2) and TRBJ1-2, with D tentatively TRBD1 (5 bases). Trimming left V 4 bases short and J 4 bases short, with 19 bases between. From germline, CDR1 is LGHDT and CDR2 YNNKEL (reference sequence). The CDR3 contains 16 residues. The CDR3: CASSLRTTALLYGYTF. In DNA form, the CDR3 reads TGTGCCAGCAGCCTACGCACGACAGCCCTACTCTATGGCTACACCTTC.